The 30 T cell receptor beta chains below were found in one sample sequenced in a study of blood T cell repertoires in COVID-19. The data were produced by immunoSEQ multiplex PCR, yet TCRdb's version contains in-frame clones alone and is incomplete. The data show roughly 68,000 clones, with around 80% seen just once and 3.5% to 4% held by the top ten. Source material: PBMCs or T cells enriched from blood (not recorded which). All receptors derive from a woman in her 40s with acute COVID-19.

The chain joins TRBV27 to TRBJ1-1; weak D call: TRBD1 (6 bases). Germline CDR1 reads MNHEY; CDR2 reads SMNVEV (reference sequence). Deletions cut 7 bases from V and 5 bases from J, with 14 bases between. This CDR3 contains 13 residues. CDR3 protein: CASTRSRGTEAFF. The CDR3 nucleotides are TGTGCCAGCACTAGATCGAGGGGGACTGAAGCTTTCTTT.

In this sample, this clone turned up once. V and J are TRBV19 and TRBJ1-2; possibly TRBD1 for D (5 bases). The length of the CDR3 is 15 residues. V was cut by 6 bases and J by 4 bases, with 18 bases left in between. Germline CDR1 and CDR2: LNHDA and SQIVND (reference sequence). The CDR3 spells CASRSDRLALYGYTF. CDR3 DNA: TGTGCCAGTAGGAGCGACAGACTAGCCCTCTATGGCTACACCTTC.

This clone is a singleton in its sample. The chain links TRBV7-9 to TRBJ1-2, with D possibly being TRBD1 (5 bases). This CDR3 has 12 residues. The V end was cut by 5 bases, the J end by 8 bases, with 12 bases between. Germline assignment: CDR1 SEHNR and CDR2 FQNEAQ (reference sequence). The CDR3 nucleotides are TGTGCCAGCAGCAAAGGGGAGACGGGCTACACCTTC. Residues: CASSKGETGYTF. Using reference TRBV7-9 and TRBJ1-2 for the parts outside the CDR3, the full variable domain is DTGVSQNPRHKITKRGQNVTFRCDPISEHNRLYWYRQTLGQGPEFLTYFQNEAQLEKSRLLSDRFSAERPKGSFSTLEIQRTEQGDSAMYLCASSKGETGYTFGSGTRLTVV.

The chain combines TRBV7-9 with TRBJ1-4; D may be TRBD1 (5 bases). The CDR3 length is 15 residues. Germline V CDR1 and CDR2: SEHNR, FQNEAQ (reference sequence). V was trimmed by 4 bases and J by 0 bases, leaving 9 bases between them. The CDR3 coding sequence is TGTGCCAGCAGCTCCAGGACATCAACTAATGAAAAACTGTTTTTT. Encoded protein: CASSSRTSTNEKLFF.

The chain joins TRBV7-2 to TRBJ1-3; D ambiguous. The CDR3 loop spans 16 amino acids. The germline V and J ends were trimmed by 1 base and 0 bases, with 10 bases remaining between them. Germline V CDR1 and CDR2: SGHTA, FQGNSA. As DNA, the CDR3 is TGTGCCAGCAGCTTAGGGGCAGGATTCTCTGGAAACACCATATATTTT. Amino acids: CASSLGAGFSGNTIYF.

The genes are TRBV5-1 and TRBJ2-3; 9 bases match TRBD1. The CDR3 is 16 residues long. With V trimmed by 0 bases and J by 4 bases, 6 bases remained unmatched. From germline, CDR1 is SGHRS and CDR2 YFSETQ. In DNA, the CDR3 is TGCGCCAGCAGCTTGGAAGGGACAGGGTTCGCAGATACGCAGTATTTT. Amino acids: CASSLEGTGFADTQYF.

V is TRBV6-5 and J is TRBJ1-2, with D tentatively TRBD1 (5 bases). Trimming took 2 bases from V and 6 from J, leaving 16 bases between them. Per germline, CDR1 MNHEY and CDR2 SVGAGI. The length of the CDR3 is 15 residues. This CDR3 is CASSYRPRAGNGYTF. In DNA, the CDR3 is TGTGCCAGCAGTTACCGTCCCCGGGCAGGGAATGGCTACACCTTC.

The chain recombines TRBV19 with TRBJ1-5; 8 positions agree with TRBD1. The V gene end was trimmed by 9 bases and the J gene end by 0 bases; junction bases not matched to a gene: 7. Germline V gives CDR1 LNHDA, CDR2 SQIVND (reference sequence). The CDR3 sequence is 15 residues long. CDR3 nucleotide sequence: TGTGCCAGCCGCCTGGACAGGGCTAGCAATCAGCCCCAGCATTTT. Protein: CASRLDRASNQPQHF.

This rearrangement joins TRBV18 to TRBJ2-6; D uncertain. The CDR3 is 15 amino acids. CDR1 is KGHSH, CDR2 LQKENI, per germline. Trimming removed 1 base from V and 2 bases from J, with 6 bases in between. CDR3 DNA sequence: TGTGCCAGCTCACCACTCGAGACTGGGGCCAACGTCCTGACTTTC. Translated, it gives CASSPLETGANVLTF.

The chain uses TRBV7-9 and TRBJ1-1, with D possibly TRBD1 on 5 matching bases. Trimming pared 1 base from V and 4 bases from J, leaving 19 bases between. Germline V gene lookup returns CDR1 SEHNR and CDR2 FQNEAQ (reference sequence). The CDR3 loop spans 17 amino acids. The CDR3, as DNA: TGTGCCAGCAGCTTAGACGGCGGGGGGTTTGAAGGCACTGAAGCTTTCTTT. It is translated as CASSLDGGGFEGTEAFF.

V gene TRBV19 combines with J gene TRBJ1-2; D is unclear. Trimming shortened V by 7 bases and J by 0 bases, and 15 bases separated the two germline ends. Per the germline V gene, CDR1 is LNHDA and CDR2 is SQIVND (reference sequence). This CDR3 spans 15 amino acids. The DNA of the CDR3 is TGTGCCAGTACCCAACTCGCCGGGTCTAACTATGGCTACACCTTC. Protein sequence: CASTQLAGSNYGYTF.

Note on this clone: The same CDR3 is also encoded by other DNA sequences in this sample. This chain uses TRBV5-5 with TRBJ1-5, with D maybe TRBD1 (5 bases). The ends were cut back, 4 bases at V and 4 bases at J, with 12 bases in the middle. Germline V gene sequence: CDR1 SGHKS, CDR2 YYEKEE (reference sequence). CDR3 length equals 14 residues. CDR3 in DNA: TGTGCCAGCAGCCTCCCGGGGGGAAATCAGCCCCAGCATTTT. This gives the protein CASSLPGGNQPQHF.

V is TRBV27 and J is TRBJ1-1, with 7 nucleotides matching TRBD1. CDR1 and CDR2 from the germline V gene are MNHEY and SMNVEV (reference sequence). V was clipped by 2 bases and J by 0 bases; unmatched bases: 9. This CDR3 has 17 amino acids. In DNA, the CDR3 is TGTGCCAGCAGTTTAGAGGGGACAGCCGCCATGAACACTGAAGCTTTCTTT. Protein sequence: CASSLEGTAAMNTEAFF.

This clone is medium-sized in the sample. The rearrangement joins TRBV5-1 to TRBJ2-2; the D gene is possibly TRBD1 (5 bases). This CDR3 is built from 14 residues. The V gene's germline CDR1 is SGHRS and CDR2 YFSETQ. Trimming pared 2 bases from V and 5 bases from J, leaving 10 bases between. Here the CDR3 DNA reads TGCGCCAGCAGCTTAGGGGAACCAACCGGGGAGCTGTTTTTT. Protein sequence: CASSLGEPTGELFF.

The rearrangement uses TRBV28 and TRBJ2-7; possibly TRBD1 for D (6 bases). The CDR3 length is 13 residues. V shed 6 bases and J shed 4 bases, with 13 bases lying between them. Germline V gene data show CDR1 as MDHEN and CDR2 as SYDVKM. The CDR3 DNA reads as TGTGCCAGCAGGGGAACAGGGAATTACGAGCAGTACGTC. This gives the protein CASRGTGNYEQYV.

The chain employs TRBV5-4 and TRBJ2-1; 11 positions agree with TRBD2. Trimming took 2 bases from V and 4 from J; bases not matched to a gene: 5. This CDR3 comprises 16 residues. Germline CDR1 and CDR2: SGHNT and YYREEE (reference sequence). This CDR3 reads CASSFSTSGGYNEQFF. DNA for the CDR3: TGTGCCAGCAGCTTTTCTACTAGCGGGGGATACAATGAGCAGTTCTTC.

The V and J genes are TRBV5-1 and TRBJ1-1, with 9 nucleotides matching TRBD1. The CDR3 covers 18 residues. V dropped 3 bases and J dropped 1; count of bases not matched to a gene: 13. Germline V gives CDR1 SGHRS, CDR2 YFSETQ. DNA for the CDR3: TGCGCCAGCAGCTCGCATTCCGGGACAGGGATGGGGAACACTGAAGCTTTCTTT. It is translated as CASSSHSGTGMGNTEAFF.

This clone was observed a single time. The chain carries TRBV28 and TRBJ1-5; TRBD1 agrees at 7 bases. Germline V CDR1 and CDR2: MDHEN, SYDVKM. The ends lost 5 bases at V and 3 bases at J; junction bases unmatched: 4. This CDR3 has 14 residues. The CDR3, as DNA: TGTGCCAGCAGTCGAGACAGGGTCAATCAGCCCCAGCATTTT. Translating gives CASSRDRVNQPQHF.

The chain has TRBV10-3 and TRBJ1-2; D is uncertain. This CDR3 spans 14 amino acids. The V gene lost 0 bases and the J gene lost 4 bases, with 9 bases spanning the gap. CDR1 is ENHRY and CDR2 is SYGVKD in the germline V gene. CDR3 loop: CAISESSLSYGYTF. The CDR3 coding sequence is TGTGCCATCAGTGAGTCGTCACTGTCCTATGGCTACACCTTC.

In its sample, this clone was seen once. The chain recombines TRBV21-1 with TRBJ2-1; the D segment call TRBD1 is taken from the table without a DNA check. TRBV21-1 is a pseudogene locus. This CDR3 region has 16 residues. This chain's CDR3 is CASSKGRQDSYNEQFF. The CDR3 DNA sequence: TGTGCCAGCAGCAAAGGAAGACAGGACTCCTACAATGAGCAGTTCTTC.

The chain employs TRBV6-4 and TRBJ2-7; 14 nucleotides agree with TRBD2. Germline CDR1 MRHNA, CDR2 SNTAGT. This CDR3 has 16 residues. Trimming removed 8 bases from V and 5 bases from J; junction bases left unmatched: 11. This CDR3 is CASPAGTSGRTHEQYF. The CDR3 DNA is TGTGCCAGCCCCGCCGGGACTAGCGGGAGAACCCACGAGCAGTACTTC.

This clone has a single count. The rearrangement uses TRBV6-4 and TRBJ1-1, with 7 positions matching TRBD1. V gave up 7 bases and J gave up 4 bases; unmatched junction bases: 9. The CDR3 totals 14 residues. The V gene's germline CDR1 is MRHNA and CDR2 SNTAGT. CDR3: CASKIRQGGTEAFF. The CDR3, as DNA: TGTGCCAGCAAGATTAGACAGGGAGGCACTGAAGCTTTCTTT.

The chain has TRBV19 and TRBJ2-5, with 8 positions matching TRBD1. Losses at the gene ends were 5 bases for V and 6 bases for J; bases not matched to a gene: 8. The CDR3 has 14 residues. The germline V gene encodes CDR1 LNHDA and CDR2 SQIVND (reference sequence). The CDR3: CASSPGQGWQTQYF. CDR3 nucleotide sequence: TGTGCCAGTAGTCCTGGACAGGGCTGGCAGACCCAGTACTTC.

This rearrangement joins TRBV28 to TRBJ2-1; TRBD2 agrees at 10 bases. With V trimmed by 3 bases and J by 5 bases, 4 bases remained unmatched. The germline V gene encodes CDR1 MDHEN and CDR2 SYDVKM. This CDR3 has 15 residues. The CDR3 spells CASSFRLAGDNEQFF. As DNA, the CDR3 is TGTGCCAGCAGTTTTCGGCTAGCGGGGGACAATGAGCAGTTCTTC.

This clone was seen a few times. The chain recombines TRBV9 with TRBJ2-7; 7 positions match TRBD1. Germline-derived CDR1 and CDR2 are SGDLS and YYNGEE. The CDR3 totals 17 residues. V shed 4 bases, J shed 0 bases, and the junction held 13 bases outside the gene matches. The chain's CDR3 is CASSPQGVSPSSYEQYF. CDR3 sequence (DNA): TGTGCCAGCAGCCCTCAGGGGGTTTCCCCCAGCTCCTACGAGCAGTACTTC.

V and J are TRBV29-1 and TRBJ2-7, with D possibly being TRBD2 (6 bases). V lost 4 bases and J 2 bases, leaving 15 bases between the germline ends. CDR1 and CDR2 (germline): SQVTM, ANQGSEA. CDR3 length equals 14 residues. The CDR3 DNA follows: TGCAGCGTTGCCCCAAACGGGAGAGCCTACGAGCAGTACTTC. This gives the protein CSVAPNGRAYEQYF.

The rearrangement joins TRBV28 to TRBJ2-7; 11 bases are shared with TRBD2. V lost 2 bases, J lost 2 bases, and 2 bases stayed unmatched. Germline CDR1 is MDHEN and CDR2 is SYDVKM. CDR3 length: 15 amino acids. The chain's CDR3 is CASSLGLAGTYEQYF. CDR3 nucleotide sequence: TGTGCCAGCAGTTTAGGACTAGCGGGTACCTACGAGCAGTACTTC. Looking up the rest from reference TRBV28 and TRBJ2-7 gives the full variable domain: DVKVTQSSRYLVKRTGEKVFLECVQDMDHENMFWYRQDPGLGLRLIYFSYDVKMKEKGDIPEGYSVSREKKERFSLILESASTNQTSMYLCASSLGLAGTYEQYFGPGTRLTVT.

The chain is built from TRBV9 and TRBJ2-3, with 13 bases identical to TRBD2. Germline assignment: CDR1 SGDLS and CDR2 YYNGEE. V gave up 0 bases and J gave up 9 bases; unmatched junction bases: 10. The CDR3 is 17 residues long. This chain's CDR3 is CASSVATGLAGDGTQYF. The CDR3 nucleotides are TGTGCCAGCAGCGTAGCTACAGGACTAGCGGGAGATGGGACGCAGTATTTT.

The chain links TRBV15 to TRBJ2-2, with TRBD2 as a possible D gene (6 bases). Germline V gives CDR1 LNHNV, CDR2 YYDKDF (reference sequence). V was clipped by 0 bases and J by 4 bases, with 9 bases between them. The CDR3 has 15 residues. The CDR3 DNA sequence: TGTGCCACCAGCAGAGATGTGGGGGGCACCGGGGAGCTGTTTTTT. Translated, it gives CATSRDVGGTGELFF.

The genes are TRBV5-1 and TRBJ2-5, with D perhaps matching TRBD1 (5 bases). The CDR3 is 16 residues long. V dropped 0 bases and J dropped 5 bases, with 17 bases sitting between them. The germline V gene encodes CDR1 SGHRS and CDR2 YFSETQ. The CDR3 DNA reads TGCGCCAGCAGCTTGGAGGGGCGGTCAAACGTGGAGACCCAGTACTTC. It encodes CASSLEGRSNVETQYF.